This T cell receptor (beta chain) was sequenced in a study of T cells after yellow fever vaccination. The CDR3 extends over 16 amino acids. V was clipped by 0 bases and J by 5 bases, with 14 bases between them. The germline CDR1 and CDR2 sequences are ENHRY and SYGVKD. A remark on this clonotype: What it binds is not known.

TCRdb independently ran MiXCR on the 5' RACE reads; one entry per CDR3 protein. The sample lists some 250,000 distinct CDR3 sequences; 6.9% were seen once. Points from the study as a whole: A weaker secondary response peaked on day 5, the primary on day 15.

The chain combines TRBV10-3 with TRBJ2-1; D might be TRBD1 or TRBD2, each matching 5 bases. The sequences come from CD4+ T cells sorted from PBMCs, collected 15 days after the yellow fever booster vaccination. The sequence was collected from a man aged 25-45 years who received the YFV17D yellow fever vaccine. This CDR3 is CAISESWGFKDNEQFF. DNA for the CDR3: TGTGCCATCAGTGAGTCCTGGGGGTTTAAAGACAATGAGCAGTTCTTC.